A single sample is the source of the 15 T cell receptor beta chains below, sequenced in a study of T-cell reconstitution after alpha-beta-depleted transplantation in children. For TCRbeta, the library was prepared with unique molecular identifiers. TCRdb reanalysed the PCR reads using MiXCR and keeps one entry per CDR3 protein. The table shows about 91,000 distinct CDR3 sequences, with 7% to 9% occurring only once. The input for sequencing was PBMCs from the stem cell graft donor, taken from the stem cell graft. The origin of the receptors is a human donor who donated a stem cell graft to a child with congenital amegakaryocytic thrombocytopenia.

This clonotype was recorded at least ten times. The chain combines TRBV20-1 with TRBJ1-6; 9 bases are a match to TRBD1. The CDR3 extends over 15 amino acids. Looked up from germline, CDR1 is DFQATT and CDR2 is SNEGSKA (reference sequence). With V trimmed by 0 bases and J by 10 bases, 7 bases remained unmatched. The CDR3 nucleotides read TGCAGTGCTAGAGAAACAGGGGGCCTTTCGTCACCCCTCCACTTT. It is translated as CSARETGGLSSPLHF.

The chain employs TRBV6-1 and TRBJ2-1; TRBD1 agrees at 8 bases. The CDR3 extends over 17 amino acids. V lost 5 bases and J lost 5; bases outside the gene matches: 14. Germline loops: CDR1 MNHNS, CDR2 SASEGT. The CDR3 DNA is TGTGCCAGCAGTCGACATGGGGCGGACAGGGCTGACAATGAGCAGTTCTTC. As protein: CASSRHGADRADNEQFF.

This clonotype was seen many times. The chain employs TRBV2 and TRBJ1-5; 10 bases agree with TRBD1. This CDR3 region has 15 residues. Germline values: CDR1 SNHLY, CDR2 FYNNEI. V lost 5 bases and J lost 7; bases outside the gene matches: 8. DNA of the CDR3: TGTGCCAGCAGTAGGGACAGGGGTACGGAACAGCCCCAGCATTTT. It specifies CASSRDRGTEQPQHF.

This clonotype has only a few counts. This chain connects TRBV7-2 to TRBJ2-7, with D possibly matching TRBD2 (6 bases). The CDR3 length is 13 residues. V was trimmed by 4 bases and J by 3 bases, leaving 10 bases between them. Germline V CDR1 and CDR2: SGHTA, FQGNSA. In nucleotides, the CDR3 is TGTGCCAGCAGCTGGGGGACTTACTACGAGCAGTACTTC. Protein sequence: CASSWGTYYEQYF. Full variable domain (outside the CDR3, taken from reference TRBV7-2 and TRBJ2-7): GAGVSQSPSNKVTEKGKDVELRCDPISGHTALYWYRQSLGQGLEFLIYFQGNSAPDKSGLPSDRFSAERTGGSVSTLTIQRTQQEDSAVYLCASSWGTYYEQYFGPGTRLTVT.

This clonotype was counted ten times or more. V gene TRBV29-1 combines with J gene TRBJ2-1, with D perhaps given as TRBD1 or TRBD2 (5 bases each). Trimming removed 7 bases from V and 12 bases from J, with 16 bases in between. The CDR3 covers 11 residues. Germline CDR1 SQVTM, CDR2 ANQGSEA. CDR3 bases: TGCAGCGCCACCGGGGCCCTTTTGCAGTTCTTC. It codes for CSATGALLQFF.

This clonotype was observed at least ten times. This rearrangement joins TRBV20-1 to TRBJ2-3, with a tentative D call TRBD1 (6 bases). This CDR3 is 13 amino acids long. Germline V gene lookup returns CDR1 DFQATT and CDR2 SNEGSKA (reference sequence). Trimming pared 5 bases from V and 3 bases from J, leaving 12 bases between. Written as DNA, the CDR3 is TGCAGTGCTGCGACAGGATTTACAGATACGCAGTATTTT. Its protein is CSAATGFTDTQYF.

This clonotype was seen repeatedly, ten times or more. The gene calls are TRBV20-1 and TRBJ2-7; D is unresolved. Germline V gives CDR1 DFQATT, CDR2 SNEGSKA (reference sequence). The V and J ends lost 0 bases and 2 bases respectively, with 8 bases between them. This CDR3 is built from 13 residues. The CDR3 spells CSARDRTTYEQYF. In DNA, the CDR3 is TGCAGTGCTAGAGACAGGACCACCTACGAGCAGTACTTC.

In its sample, this clonotype was seen a few times. The rearrangement links TRBV4-1 to TRBJ1-5, with D tentatively TRBD1 (5 bases). CDR1 and CDR2 (germline): MGHRA, YSYEKL. V lost 0 bases and J lost 0, with 27 bases in between. The length of the CDR3 is 22 residues. The CDR3 sequence: CASSQEGFRGRTRTYSNQPQHF. In DNA, the CDR3 is TGCGCCAGCAGCCAAGAGGGCTTTCGGGGCAGAACCCGAACCTATAGCAATCAGCCCCAGCATTTT.

The J gene is TRBJ1-6, the V gene TRBV28; TRBD1 agrees at 7 bases. The CDR3 contains 17 residues. Germline assignment: CDR1 MDHEN and CDR2 SYDVKM. V was clipped by 2 bases and J by 8 bases; unmatched bases: 12. CDR3 protein: CASSLPSDRVGYSPLHF. The CDR3 region has the DNA TGTGCCAGCAGTTTACCGTCTGACAGGGTCGGGTATTCACCCCTCCACTTT.

This clonotype was recorded at least ten times. The rearrangement links TRBV7-2 to TRBJ2-5; no definite D call. V lost 1 base and J 4 bases, leaving 10 bases between the germline ends. CDR1 is SGHTA, CDR2 FQGNSA, per germline. The CDR3 covers 14 residues. CDR3 in amino acids: CASSLGPSGETQYF. CDR3 in DNA: TGTGCCAGCAGCTTAGGCCCATCGGGAGAGACCCAGTACTTC. Variable domain in full (rest from reference TRBV7-2 and TRBJ2-5): GAGVSQSPSNKVTEKGKDVELRCDPISGHTALYWYRQSLGQGLEFLIYFQGNSAPDKSGLPSDRFSAERTGGSVSTLTIQRTQQEDSAVYLCASSLGPSGETQYFGPGTRLLVL.

The rearrangement uses TRBV14 and TRBJ2-5; D unresolved. Trimming shortened V by 4 bases and J by 1 base, and 13 bases separated the two germline ends. Germline V lookup: CDR1 SGHDN, CDR2 FVKESK. CDR3 size: 15 residues. The CDR3 spells CASSPLERAQETQYF. The CDR3 coding sequence is TGTGCCAGCAGCCCCCTTGAAAGGGCCCAAGAGACCCAGTACTTC.

Many counts were recorded for this clonotype. V is TRBV18 and J is TRBJ2-7, with no clear D. V was cut by 3 bases and J by 3 bases, with 6 bases left in between. Germline CDR1 KGHSH, CDR2 LQKENI. This CDR3 has 12 amino acids. Here the CDR3 reads CASSPAGYEQYF. Here the CDR3 DNA reads TGTGCCAGCTCACCGGCCGGCTACGAGCAGTACTTC.

This clonotype was counted ten times or more. The rearrangement links TRBV6-5 to TRBJ1-2, with a possible D match to TRBD1 (5 bases). CDR1 is MNHEY and CDR2 is SVGAGI in the germline V gene. The CDR3 consists of 14 residues. Trimming pared 0 bases from V and 6 bases from J, leaving 11 bases between. For the CDR3, the DNA is TGTGCCAGCAGTTACTCCAGGGATTGGGATGGCTACACCTTC. Amino acids: CASSYSRDWDGYTF.

V usage is TRBV30 and J usage is TRBJ1-1, with TRBD1 as a possible D gene (5 bases). Per germline, CDR1 GTSNPN and CDR2 SVGIG (reference sequence). The CDR3 length is 14 residues. V was clipped by 3 bases and J by 4 bases, with 15 bases between them. CDR3 bases: TGTGCCTGGAGAAAGGTCCAGGACATCACTGAAGCTTTCTTT. Translating it yields CAWRKVQDITEAFF. Combining the CDR3 with reference TRBV30 and TRBJ1-1 gives the whole variable domain SQTIHQWPATLVQPVGSPLSLECTVEGTSNPNLYWYRQAAGRGLQLLFYSVGIGQISSEVPQNLSASRPQDRQFILSSKKLLLSDSGFYLCAWRKVQDITEAFFGQGTRLTVV.

About this clonotype: This may come from a read error, since a much larger clone is one base off. The chain links TRBV7-2 to TRBJ1-3; D is undetermined. The V gene's germline CDR1 is SGHTA and CDR2 FQGNSA. The CDR3 extends over 14 amino acids. CDR3 protein: CATSLGGERNTIYF. The CDR3 DNA reads as TGTGCCACCAGCTTAGGTGGAGAGCGAAACACCATATATTTT.